The 26 T cell receptor beta chains in this list originate from one sample, sequenced in a study of Graves' ophthalmopathy and Graves' hyperthyroidism (dated by TCRdb to between 2017 and 2018). Sequencing instrument: Illumina HiSeq 2000. For repertoire sequencing, TCR beta CDR3 regions were amplified from RNA transcripts. A first-round RT-PCR used HTBI primers with the Qiagen OneStep RT-PCR kit, followed by a second-round multiplex PCR, size selection and purification. TCRdb trimmed the raw reads at Q25, called clones with MiXCR and kept productive beta chains. Rows are unified per CDR3 protein, each entry keeping the most common DNA and genes. In all, the sample holds about half a million distinct CDR3 sequences, and roughly 14% of those were seen once. The ten largest clones capture over 7.5% of the sample. The specimen was blood. These receptor sequences come from a woman aged 25 to 45 with Graves' ophthalmopathy. Donor details come from another sample of the same person, matched by shared clones.

This clonotype has a handful of counts. The chain couples TRBV5-5 to TRBJ1-2; D is uncertain. Trimming shortened V by 4 bases and J by 3 bases, and 13 bases separated the two germline ends. CDR3 size: 14 residues. Germline CDR1 reads SGHKS; CDR2 reads YYEKEE (reference sequence). The CDR3 region is CASSEYRADYGYTF. CDR3 nucleotides: TGTGCCAGCAGCGAATACAGAGCCGACTATGGCTACACCTTC.

This chain joins TRBV30 and TRBJ1-6; D perhaps matches TRBD1 (5 bases). The CDR3 is made up of 14 amino acids. The ends were cut back, 1 base at V and 7 bases at J, with 11 bases in the middle. Germline CDR1 reads GTSNPN; CDR2 reads SVGIG (reference sequence). The CDR3 region is CAWSGGRENSPLHF. CDR3 sequence (DNA): TGTGCCTGGAGTGGCGGCAGGGAGAATTCACCCCTCCACTTT.

Ten or more counts support this clonotype. The chain has TRBV12-3 or TRBV12-4 and TRBJ2-2; D call uncertain. The CDR3 runs to 16 residues. The V end was cut by 1 base, the J end by 0 bases, with 9 bases between. CDR3: CASSLEEFANTGELFF. CDR3 bases: TGTGCCAGCAGTTTAGAGGAGTTCGCGAACACCGGGGAGCTGTTTTTT.

This clonotype occurred many times. The rearrangement joins TRBV30 to TRBJ1-2; D gene unclear. Germline assignment: CDR1 GTSNPN and CDR2 SVGIG (reference sequence). V lost 4 bases, J lost 4 bases, and 13 bases lay in between. This CDR3 region has 13 residues. This chain's CDR3 is CAWNNDYSYGYTF. CDR3 coding DNA: TGTGCCTGGAATAACGACTACTCCTATGGCTACACCTTC.

This clonotype showed up just a few times. This clone may be a read error of a much larger clone one base away. The chain uses TRBV12-3 or TRBV12-4 and TRBJ1-5, with 7 bases lining up with TRBD1. CDR3 length: 16 residues. J was trimmed by 6 bases and V by 7 bases; bases with no gene match: 15. CDR3 protein: CASNPMFGQGGQPQHF. In DNA form, the CDR3 reads TGTGCCAGCAATCCAATGTTTGGGCAGGGGGGTCAGCCCCAGCATTTT.

This clonotype has a count of ten or more. In DNA form, the CDR3 reads TGTGCCACCAGTGCGCAGGGCGACTATGGCTACACCTTC. Protein product: CATSAQGDYGYTF. This chain links TRBV24-1 with TRBJ1-2; D possibly corresponds to TRBD1 (5 bases). The CDR3 runs 13 residues. The germline gives CDR1 KGHDR, CDR2 SFDVKD. V was shortened by 5 bases and J by 3 bases, with 9 bases between the two germline ends.

V gene TRBV28 combines with J gene TRBJ1-5; D possibly corresponds to TRBD1 (5 bases). V lost 3 bases and J lost 10, with 16 bases in between. This CDR3 has 14 amino acids. In germline, CDR1 is MDHEN, CDR2 SYDVKM. This CDR3 is CASSLDMEIGPQHF. In DNA form, the CDR3 reads TGTGCCAGCAGTTTGGACATGGAGATAGGTCCCCAGCATTTT.

Many counts were recorded for this clonotype. The chain employs TRBV4-1 and TRBJ1-5, with D hard to call. Germline-derived CDR1 and CDR2 are MGHRA and YSYEKL. This CDR3 is built from 17 residues. V lost 0 bases and J lost 0, with 12 bases in between. CDR3: CASSQEYKGYSNQPQHF. Written as DNA, the CDR3 is TGCGCCAGCAGCCAAGAGTATAAGGGTTATAGCAATCAGCCCCAGCATTTT.

Points on this clonotype: One junction end disagrees with the germline gene, perhaps due to a read error. V usage is TRBV3-1 and J usage is TRBJ2-7; no clear D gene. The CDR3 is 12 residues long. CDR1 is LGHDT, CDR2 YNNKEL, per germline (reference sequence). The CDR3 loop is CTSSQVVYEQYF. The CDR3 coding sequence is TGTACCAGCAGCCAAGTTGTCTACGAGCAGTACTTC.

The chain joins TRBV11-2 to TRBJ2-7, with 9 bases identical to TRBD1. The trim removed 3 bases at V and 2 bases at J, leaving 8 bases unmatched. Germline V gives CDR1 SGHAT, CDR2 FQNNGV. This CDR3 is 16 amino acids long. This CDR3 reads CASSFITGGLPYEQYF. CDR3 DNA: TGTGCCAGCAGCTTCATCACAGGGGGCCTCCCCTACGAGCAGTACTTC. The whole variable domain, remainder taken from reference TRBV11-2 and TRBJ2-7, is EAGVAQSPRYKIIEKRQSVAFWCNPISGHATLYWYQQILGQGPKLLIQFQNNGVVDDSQLPKDRFSAERLKGVDSTLKIQPAKLEDSAVYLCASSFITGGLPYEQYFGPGTRLTVT.

The CDR3, as DNA: TGTGCCAGCAGCTTGGGGTCAGGGATTTTTTCGAACACTGAAGCTTTCTTT. Encoded protein: CASSLGSGIFSNTEAFF. J is TRBJ1-1 and V is TRBV5-4, with TRBD1 as a possible D gene (5 bases). With 0 bases removed from V and 1 base from J, the gap between germline ends came to 16 bases. Germline V gives CDR1 SGHNT, CDR2 YYREEE (reference sequence). CDR3 length equals 17 residues.

The V and J genes are TRBV10-3 and TRBJ1-2; D call uncertain. This CDR3 comprises 13 residues. CDR1 is ENHRY and CDR2 is SYGVKD in the germline V gene. Trimming took 4 bases from V and 1 from J, leaving 7 bases between them. The CDR3 nucleotides read TGTGCCATCAGTGCCCGTATTAACTATGGCTACACCTTC. It is translated as CAISARINYGYTF.

There are a few counts of this clonotype. This rearrangement joins TRBV30 to TRBJ1-2, with D possibly matching TRBD1 (5 bases). Germline CDR1 GTSNPN, CDR2 SVGIG (reference sequence). Trimming pared 6 bases from V and 2 bases from J, leaving 13 bases between. CDR3 length: 13 amino acids. CDR3 protein: CACPREGNYGYTF. The CDR3 nucleotides read TGTGCCTGCCCAAGGGAGGGGAACTATGGCTACACCTTC. The variable domain in full, with the rest retrieved from reference TRBV30 and TRBJ1-2, is SQTIHQWPATLVQPVGSPLSLECTVEGTSNPNLYWYRQAAGRGLQLLFYSVGIGQISSEVPQNLSASRPQDRQFILSSKKLLLSDSGFYLCACPREGNYGYTFGSGTRLTVV.

At least ten counts were recorded for this clonotype. The chain links TRBV6-1 to TRBJ2-2, with D perhaps TRBD1 (6 bases). CDR3 length equals 13 residues. V gave up 9 bases and J gave up 1 base, with 9 bases separating them. From germline, CDR1 is MNHNS and CDR2 SASEGT. DNA of the CDR3: TGTGCCAGTGTACAGGGGAACACCGGGGAGCTGTTTTTT. Protein: CASVQGNTGELFF.

This clonotype was seen at least ten times. The chain combines TRBV27 with TRBJ2-3, with 8 bases identical to TRBD2. The CDR3 extends over 15 amino acids. Germline loops: CDR1 MNHEY, CDR2 SMNVEV (reference sequence). V lost 8 bases to trimming and J lost 4 bases; unmatched junction nucleotides: 11. This chain's CDR3 is CASRDREGPSDTQYF. For the CDR3, the DNA is TGTGCCAGCCGCGATCGGGAGGGCCCGTCAGATACGCAGTATTTT.

This clonotype has a count of ten or more. The chain combines TRBV7-9 with TRBJ1-1; D is unresolved. This CDR3 comprises 12 residues. The germline V gene encodes CDR1 SEHNR and CDR2 FQNEAQ (reference sequence). Trimming took 4 bases from V and 4 from J, leaving 7 bases between them. CDR3 sequence (DNA): TGTGCCAGCAGCTCCGTGAGCACTGAAGCTTTCTTT. Its protein is CASSSVSTEAFF.

This clonotype occurred a few times. One end of the junction fails to match germline, which may point to a read error. V is TRBV12-3 or TRBV12-4 and J is TRBJ1-2; tentatively, D is TRBD1 (5 bases). The CDR3 has 17 residues. This chain's CDR3 is CASSPPQSGRPGYGYTF. Here the CDR3 DNA reads TGCGCCAGCAGTCCCCCCCAATCAGGGCGCCCGGGCTATGGCTACACCTTC.

Ten or more counts support this clonotype. This rearrangement joins TRBV20-1 to TRBJ1-1; D ambiguous. V was cut by 6 bases and J by 1 base, with 12 bases left in between. The CDR3 totals 13 residues. Germline lookup yields CDR1 DFQATT and CDR2 SNEGSKA (reference sequence). Written as DNA, the CDR3 is TGCAGTGCGAGGCTGCGGGAGAACACTGAAGCTTTCTTT. Amino acid sequence: CSARLRENTEAFF.

Comment on this clonotype: A much larger clone sits a single nucleotide away, making a read error possible. The chain recombines TRBV28 with TRBJ2-2; maybe TRBD1 (6 bases). Looked up from germline, CDR1 is MDHEN and CDR2 is SYDVKM. This CDR3 has 16 amino acids. In nucleotides, the CDR3 is TGTGCCAGCAGTTTATTAGCCAGGGGTTCTACCGGGGAGCTGTTGTTT. This sequence encodes CASSLLARGSTGELLF.

This clonotype was found many times. This chain connects TRBV30 to TRBJ1-1; a possible D gene is TRBD1 (6 bases). This CDR3 region has 13 residues. Germline V CDR1 and CDR2: GTSNPN, SVGIG (reference sequence). V dropped 8 bases and J dropped 4 bases, with 17 bases sitting between them. The CDR3 DNA sequence: TGTGCCCGTACAGGGAGGGGCGGCACTGAAGCTTTCTTT. This gives the protein CARTGRGGTEAFF.

In this sample, this clonotype turned up many times. The chain links TRBV29-1 to TRBJ1-1; TRBD1 might be the D (6 bases). Germline assignment: CDR1 SQVTM and CDR2 ANQGSEA. V shed 3 bases and J shed 4 bases, with 12 bases lying between them. This CDR3 region has 13 residues. CDR3 sequence reads: CSVDRGMGTEAFF. CDR3 in DNA: TGCAGCGTTGACAGGGGAATGGGCACTGAAGCTTTCTTT. Supplemented by reference TRBV29-1 and TRBJ1-1, the full variable domain reads SAVISQKPSRDICQRGTSLTIQCQVDSQVTMMFWYRQQPGQSLTLIATANQGSEATYESGFVIDKFPISRPNLTFSTLTVSNMSPEDSSIYLCSVDRGMGTEAFFGQGTRLTVV.

The table lists this clonotype with many counts. This chain joins TRBV6-2 or TRBV6-3 and TRBJ2-7, with D uncertain. The CDR3 extends over 16 amino acids. Trimming cost V 6 bases and J 2 bases, with 20 bases left between them. Germline lookup yields CDR1 MNHEY and CDR2 SVGEGT. The CDR3 reads CASRPLYVGSTYEQYF. The CDR3 region has the DNA TGTGCCAGCAGACCACTTTACGTGGGGTCTACCTACGAGCAGTACTTC.

In this sample, this clonotype turned up many times. This may be a read error, as it is one base from a much larger clone. The chain links TRBV7-2 to TRBJ2-7; 12 positions agree with TRBD1. Germline-derived CDR1 and CDR2 are SGHTA and FQGNSA. This CDR3 spans 14 amino acids. The CDR3: CASSSGQGADEQHF. CDR3 sequence (DNA): TGTGCCAGCAGCTCGGGACAGGGGGCCGACGAGCAGCACTTC.

This clonotype has at least ten counts. Just one base apart from a much larger clone, this may be a read error. The chain couples TRBV27 to TRBJ2-7; D remains unclear. The CDR3 length is 11 residues. V was trimmed by 5 bases and J by 3 bases, leaving 5 bases between them. Germline CDR1 reads MNHEY; CDR2 reads SMNVEV (reference sequence). DNA for the CDR3: TGTGCCAGCAGTCCCTTCTACGAGCAGTACTTC. This translates into CASSPFYEQYF.

This chain joins TRBV29-1 and TRBJ1-1; D is ambiguous. This CDR3 spans 14 amino acids. The germline V and J ends were trimmed by 5 bases and 4 bases, with 17 bases remaining between them. Looked up from germline, CDR1 is SQVTM and CDR2 is ANQGSEA. The CDR3 DNA reads TGCAGCGTTACCCCAGGCTCGTGGAGCACTGAAGCTTTCTTT. Protein: CSVTPGSWSTEAFF.

This clonotype is medium-sized (0.01 to 0.1%). The chain carries TRBV24-1 and TRBJ2-7, with D perhaps TRBD1 (7 bases). Germline V gene data show CDR1 as KGHDR and CDR2 as SFDVKD. The CDR3 is made up of 16 amino acids. Trimming took off 3 bases at V and 2 bases at J, with 16 bases between the two ends. For the CDR3, the DNA is TGTGCCACCAGTGATCCGAGACAGGGAGGCGCCTACGAGCAGTACTTC. Protein sequence: CATSDPRQGGAYEQYF.